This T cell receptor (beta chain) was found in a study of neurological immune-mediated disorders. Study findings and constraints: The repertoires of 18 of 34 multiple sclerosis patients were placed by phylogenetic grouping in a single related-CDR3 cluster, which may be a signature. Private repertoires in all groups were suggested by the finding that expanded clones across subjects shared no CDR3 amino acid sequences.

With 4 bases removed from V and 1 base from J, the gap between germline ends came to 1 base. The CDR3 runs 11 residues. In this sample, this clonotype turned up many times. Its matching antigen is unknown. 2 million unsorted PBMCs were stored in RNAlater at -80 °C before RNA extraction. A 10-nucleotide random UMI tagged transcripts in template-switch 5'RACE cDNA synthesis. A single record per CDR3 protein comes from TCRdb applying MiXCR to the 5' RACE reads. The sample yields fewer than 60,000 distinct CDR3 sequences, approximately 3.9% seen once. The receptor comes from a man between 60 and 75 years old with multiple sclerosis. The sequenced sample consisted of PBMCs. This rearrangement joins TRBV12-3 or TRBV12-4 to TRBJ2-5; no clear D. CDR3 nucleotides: TGTGCCAGCAGTTCCCAAGAGACCCAGTACTTC. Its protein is CASSSQETQYF.